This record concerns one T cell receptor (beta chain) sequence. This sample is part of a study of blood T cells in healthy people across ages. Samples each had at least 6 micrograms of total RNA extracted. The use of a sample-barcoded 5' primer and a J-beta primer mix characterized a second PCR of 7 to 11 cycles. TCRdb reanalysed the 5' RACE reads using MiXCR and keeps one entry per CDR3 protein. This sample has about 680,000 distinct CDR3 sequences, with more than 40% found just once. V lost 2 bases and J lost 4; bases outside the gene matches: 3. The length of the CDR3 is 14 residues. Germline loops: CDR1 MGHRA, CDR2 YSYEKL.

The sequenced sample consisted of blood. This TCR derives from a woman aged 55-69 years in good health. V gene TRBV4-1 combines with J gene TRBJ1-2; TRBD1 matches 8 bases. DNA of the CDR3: TGCGCCAGCAGCCAAACACAGGGGGTCTATGGCTACACCTTC. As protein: CASSQTQGVYGYTF.